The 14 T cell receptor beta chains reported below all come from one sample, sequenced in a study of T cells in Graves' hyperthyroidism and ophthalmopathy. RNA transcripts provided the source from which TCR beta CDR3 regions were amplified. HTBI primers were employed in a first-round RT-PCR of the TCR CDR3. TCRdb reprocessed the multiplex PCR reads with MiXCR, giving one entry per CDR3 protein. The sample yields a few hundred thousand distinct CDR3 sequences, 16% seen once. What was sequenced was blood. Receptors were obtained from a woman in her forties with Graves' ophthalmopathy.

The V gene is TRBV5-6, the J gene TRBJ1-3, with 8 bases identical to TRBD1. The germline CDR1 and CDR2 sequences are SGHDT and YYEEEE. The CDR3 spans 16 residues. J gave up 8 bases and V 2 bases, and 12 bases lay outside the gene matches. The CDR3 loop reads CASSFLQGQVTDTIYF. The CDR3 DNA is TGTGCCAGCAGCTTTCTTCAGGGACAGGTGACGGACACCATATATTTT.

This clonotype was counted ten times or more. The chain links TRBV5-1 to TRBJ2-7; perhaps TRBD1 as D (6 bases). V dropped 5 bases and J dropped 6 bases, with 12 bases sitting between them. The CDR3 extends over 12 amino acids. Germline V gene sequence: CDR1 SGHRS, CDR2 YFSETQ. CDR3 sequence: CASRQGFGEQYF. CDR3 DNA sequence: TGCGCCAGCAGACAGGGTTTTGGCGAGCAGTACTTC.

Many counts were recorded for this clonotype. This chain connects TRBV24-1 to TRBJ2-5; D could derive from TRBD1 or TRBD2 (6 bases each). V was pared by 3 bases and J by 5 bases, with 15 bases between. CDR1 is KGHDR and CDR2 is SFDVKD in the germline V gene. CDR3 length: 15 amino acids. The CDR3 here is CATSDGGGGGETQYF. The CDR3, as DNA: TGTGCCACCAGTGATGGAGGGGGAGGTGGGGAGACCCAGTACTTC.

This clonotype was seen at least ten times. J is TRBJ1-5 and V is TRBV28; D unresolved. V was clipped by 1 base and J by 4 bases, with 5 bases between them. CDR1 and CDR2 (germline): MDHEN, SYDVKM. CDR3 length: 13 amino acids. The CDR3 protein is CASSLYGNQPQHF. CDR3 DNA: TGTGCCAGCAGTTTATATGGGAATCAGCCCCAGCATTTT.

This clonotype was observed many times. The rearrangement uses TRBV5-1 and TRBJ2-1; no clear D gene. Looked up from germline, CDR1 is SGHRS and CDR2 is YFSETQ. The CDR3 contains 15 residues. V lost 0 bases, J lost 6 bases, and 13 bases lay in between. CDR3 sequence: CASSLDVSGGNEQFF. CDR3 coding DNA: TGCGCCAGCAGCTTGGACGTGAGTGGTGGCAATGAGCAGTTCTTC.

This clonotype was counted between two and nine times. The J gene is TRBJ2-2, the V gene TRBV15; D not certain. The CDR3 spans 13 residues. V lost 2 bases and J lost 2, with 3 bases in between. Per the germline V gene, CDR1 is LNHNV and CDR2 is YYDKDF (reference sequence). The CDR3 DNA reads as TGTGCCACCAGCAGACCAAACACCGGGGAGCTGTTTTTT. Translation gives CATSRPNTGELFF.

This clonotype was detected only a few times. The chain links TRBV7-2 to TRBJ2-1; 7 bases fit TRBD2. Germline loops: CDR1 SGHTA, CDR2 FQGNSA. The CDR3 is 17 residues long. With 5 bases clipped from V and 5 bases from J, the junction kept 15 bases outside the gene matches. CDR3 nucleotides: TGTGCCAGCAGCGACCAGACCGGGGGGTATCTAGACAATGAGCAGTTCTTC. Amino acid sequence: CASSDQTGGYLDNEQFF.

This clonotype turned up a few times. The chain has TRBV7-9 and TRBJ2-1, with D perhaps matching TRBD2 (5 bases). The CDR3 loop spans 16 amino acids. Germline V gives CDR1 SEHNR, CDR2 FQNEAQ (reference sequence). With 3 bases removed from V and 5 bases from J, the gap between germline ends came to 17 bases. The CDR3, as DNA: TGTGCCAGCAGCTTTGTGTTGAGACTACCGGACAATGAGCAGTTCTTC. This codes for CASSFVLRLPDNEQFF.

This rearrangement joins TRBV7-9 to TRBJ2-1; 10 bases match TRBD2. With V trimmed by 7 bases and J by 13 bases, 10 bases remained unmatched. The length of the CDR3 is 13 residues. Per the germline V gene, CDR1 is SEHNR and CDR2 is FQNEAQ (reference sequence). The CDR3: CASTLLAGEEQFF. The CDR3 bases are TGTGCCAGCACCCTCCTAGCGGGAGAAGAACAGTTCTTC. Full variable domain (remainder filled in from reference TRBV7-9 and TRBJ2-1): DTGVSQNPRHKITKRGQNVTFRCDPISEHNRLYWYRQTLGQGPEFLTYFQNEAQLEKSRLLSDRFSAERPKGSFSTLEIQRTEQGDSAMYLCASTLLAGEEQFFGPGTRLTVL.

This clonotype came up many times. The CDR3 nucleotides are TGTGCCAGCAGTGAGAAACCGCAGGGGGCCGAGCAGTACTTC. As protein: CASSEKPQGAEQYF. The rearrangement joins TRBV6-1 to TRBJ2-7; 8 nucleotides align to TRBD1. J lost 6 bases, V lost 3 bases, and 7 bases had no gene match. Germline lookup yields CDR1 MNHNS and CDR2 SASEGT. The CDR3 has 14 residues.

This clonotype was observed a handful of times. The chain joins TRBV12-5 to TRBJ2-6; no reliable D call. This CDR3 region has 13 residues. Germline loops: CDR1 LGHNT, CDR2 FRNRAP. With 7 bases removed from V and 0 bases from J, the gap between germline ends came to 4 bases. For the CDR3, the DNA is TGTGCTAGTGCCACCTCTGGGGCCAACGTCCTGACTTTC. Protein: CASATSGANVLTF.

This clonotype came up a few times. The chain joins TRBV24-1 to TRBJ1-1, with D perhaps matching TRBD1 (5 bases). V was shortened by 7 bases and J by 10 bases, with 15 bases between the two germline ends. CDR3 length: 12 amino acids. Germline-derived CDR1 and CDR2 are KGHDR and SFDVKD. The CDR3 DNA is TGTGCCACCAGCTTAGGGCACGGGGGAGCTTTCTTT. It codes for CATSLGHGGAFF.

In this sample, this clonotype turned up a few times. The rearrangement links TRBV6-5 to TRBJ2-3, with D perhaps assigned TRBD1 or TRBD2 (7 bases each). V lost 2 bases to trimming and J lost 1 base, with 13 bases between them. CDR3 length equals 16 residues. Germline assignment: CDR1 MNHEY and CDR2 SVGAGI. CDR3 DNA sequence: TGTGCCAGCAGTTACCCCAGGGGGGGAGGCACAGATACGCAGTATTTT. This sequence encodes CASSYPRGGGTDTQYF.

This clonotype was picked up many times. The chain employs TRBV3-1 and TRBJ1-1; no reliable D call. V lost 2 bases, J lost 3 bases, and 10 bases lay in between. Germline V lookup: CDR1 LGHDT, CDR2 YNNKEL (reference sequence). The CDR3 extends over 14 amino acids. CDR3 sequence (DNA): TGTGCCAGCAGCCAATCCGACCTTGACACTGAAGCTTTCTTT. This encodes CASSQSDLDTEAFF. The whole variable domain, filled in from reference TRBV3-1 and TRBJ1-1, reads DTAVSQTPKYLVTQMGNDKSIKCEQNLGHDTMYWYKQDSKKFLKIMFSYNNKELIINETVPNRFSPKSPDKAHLNLHINSLELGDSAVYFCASSQSDLDTEAFFGQGTRLTVV.